This passage covers 28 T cell receptor beta chains from one sample sequenced in a study of blood T cell repertoires in COVID-19. The protocol was immunoSEQ multiplex PCR, while the TCRdb copy is restricted to in-frame clones and leaves out a portion. The sample has 200,000 to 300,000 clones, roughly 85% seen once. Sample: peripheral blood. These receptors all come from a woman aged 18-35 years with acute or convalescent COVID-19.

The chain has TRBV5-1 and TRBJ2-5, with 7 bases lining up with TRBD1. Trimming cost V 0 bases and J 5 bases; bases outside gene matches: 13. Germline V gene lookup returns CDR1 SGHRS and CDR2 YFSETQ. The CDR3 runs to 17 residues. This CDR3 is CASSLDRDSSSGETQYF. The CDR3 bases are TGCGCCAGCAGCTTGGACCGGGACAGCTCCTCCGGGGAGACCCAGTACTTC.

For the CDR3, the DNA is TGTGCCAGCAGCTTTCGGGGGCAAGAGACCCAGTACTTC. Protein sequence: CASSFRGQETQYF. The chain couples TRBV13 to TRBJ2-5, with TRBD2 as a possible D gene (6 bases). Trimming took 3 bases from V and 2 from J, leaving 7 bases between them. CDR3 length: 13 amino acids. Germline V gene lookup returns CDR1 PRHDT and CDR2 FYEKMQ (reference sequence).

The gene calls are TRBV2 and TRBJ2-1; possibly TRBD2 for D (6 bases). Germline CDR1 is SNHLY and CDR2 is FYNNEI. CDR3 length: 14 residues. V was pared by 5 bases and J by 8 bases, with 16 bases between. CDR3 coding DNA: TGTGCCAGCAGTCGACGCGGGGAGAATGATGAGCAGTTCTTC. Translating it yields CASSRRGENDEQFF. Based on the CDR3 plus reference TRBV2 and TRBJ2-1, the full variable domain is EPEVTQTPSHQVTQMGQEVILRCVPISNHLYFYWYRQILGQKVEFLVSFYNNEISEKSEIFDDQFSVERPDGSNFTLKIRSTKLEDSAMYFCASSRRGENDEQFFGPGTRLTVL.

This sequence joins TRBV15 and TRBJ2-7; TRBD1 matches 7 bases. The V gene end was trimmed by 5 bases and the J gene end by 5 bases; junction bases not matched to a gene: 12. Germline V gene sequence: CDR1 LNHNV, CDR2 YYDKDF (reference sequence). The CDR3 runs 15 residues. The CDR3 here is CATSARDRVMDEQYF. CDR3 nucleotide sequence: TGTGCCACCAGCGCGAGAGACAGGGTGATGGACGAGCAGTACTTC.

The V call is TRBV10-2, the J call TRBJ2-5; tentative D call: TRBD2 (5 bases). V was shortened by 6 bases and J by 5 bases, with 13 bases between the two germline ends. The CDR3 has 13 amino acids. Per the germline V gene, CDR1 is WSHSY and CDR2 is SAAADI. The CDR3 DNA follows: TGCGCCAGCAGACCAGGAGGTGGTGAGACCCAGTACTTC. Translating gives CASRPGGGETQYF.

This clone was found a few times. V is TRBV7-2 and J is TRBJ1-2, with TRBD1 matching over 10 bases. V dropped 5 bases and J dropped 4; count of bases not matched to a gene: 4. This CDR3 is 14 amino acids long. The germline V gene encodes CDR1 SGHTA and CDR2 FQGNSA. The CDR3 sequence is CASSRGQGGYGYTF. The CDR3 DNA reads as TGTGCCAGCAGCCGCGGACAGGGGGGCTATGGCTACACCTTC.

This clone occurred a few times. Other DNA sequences in the same sample also yield this CDR3. The rearrangement links TRBV29-1 to TRBJ1-1; a weak D match, TRBD1 (6 bases). The CDR3 consists of 13 residues. Trimming left V 4 bases short and J 2 bases short, with 11 bases between. Germline V gene data show CDR1 as SQVTM and CDR2 as ANQGSEA. DNA of the CDR3: TGCAGCGTTGCGGACAGCCTTAACACTGAAGCTTTCTTT. This gives the protein CSVADSLNTEAFF.

The rearrangement links TRBV6-5 to TRBJ2-3; a weak D match, TRBD2 (6 bases). This CDR3 contains 13 residues. V lost 2 bases and J 7 bases, leaving 10 bases between the germline ends. Looked up from germline, CDR1 is MNHEY and CDR2 is SVGAGI. DNA of the CDR3: TGTGCCAGCAGTTACGGGACTTCTAATACGCAGTATTTT. Its protein product is CASSYGTSNTQYF.

This clone was seen a handful of times. The chain joins TRBV19 to TRBJ2-7; TRBD2 matches at 8 bases. CDR3 length equals 14 residues. The trim removed 3 bases at V and 4 bases at J, leaving 5 bases unmatched. The germline CDR1 and CDR2 sequences are LNHDA and SQIVND (reference sequence). DNA for the CDR3: TGTGCCAGTAGTATGGCCGGGGGGGGATACGAGCAGTACTTC. Translated, it gives CASSMAGGGYEQYF.

The genes are TRBV10-3 and TRBJ1-1, with unresolved D. With 7 bases removed from V and 6 bases from J, the gap between germline ends came to 9 bases. The CDR3 consists of 11 residues. Germline CDR1 and CDR2: ENHRY and SYGVKD. The CDR3 DNA reads TGTGCCATCACCACCGGAGCTGAAGCTTTCTTT. Its protein is CAITTGAEAFF.

The chain employs TRBV24-1 and TRBJ2-2; D uncertain. There are 14 residues in the CDR3. CDR1 and CDR2 (germline): KGHDR, SFDVKD. The V and J ends lost 4 bases and 5 bases respectively, with 10 bases between them. The CDR3 sequence is CATSDPTETGELFF. The CDR3 DNA is TGTGCCACCAGTGACCCCACAGAGACCGGGGAGCTGTTTTTT.

The chain uses TRBV19 and TRBJ1-1; D is unresolved. V dropped 4 bases and J dropped 2 bases, with 11 bases sitting between them. Looked up from germline, CDR1 is LNHDA and CDR2 is SQIVND (reference sequence). The CDR3 totals 14 residues. CDR3 amino acids: CASSNSGLNTEAFF. Written as DNA, the CDR3 is TGTGCCAGTAGTAACAGTGGCCTCAACACTGAAGCTTTCTTT.

The V call is TRBV5-1, the J call TRBJ2-4; the match to TRBD2 covers 7 bases. The CDR3 runs to 16 residues. The V and J ends lost 4 bases and 6 bases, in that order; junction bases with no gene match: 13. The germline V gene encodes CDR1 SGHRS and CDR2 YFSETQ. Here the CDR3 DNA reads TGCGCCAGCAGCCTATCTAGCGGACCTGGGGGAAACATTCAGTACTTC. Its translation is CASSLSSGPGGNIQYF.

This clone was recorded a few times. The rearrangement links TRBV5-1 to TRBJ2-2; D gene uncertain. The CDR3 is made up of 13 amino acids. CDR1 is SGHRS, CDR2 YFSETQ, per germline. V was cut by 4 bases and J by 3 bases, with 7 bases left in between. The CDR3 here is CASSHSDTGELFF. Here the CDR3 DNA reads TGCGCCAGCAGCCACTCTGACACCGGGGAGCTGTTTTTT.

This rearrangement joins TRBV19 to TRBJ2-1, with D hard to call. The CDR3 has 12 residues. With 3 bases removed from V and 4 bases from J, the gap between germline ends came to 4 bases. Germline CDR1 is LNHDA and CDR2 is SQIVND (reference sequence). The CDR3 loop reads CASSIQYNEQFF. The CDR3 DNA follows: TGTGCCAGTAGTATCCAGTACAATGAGCAGTTCTTC.

The chain recombines TRBV28 with TRBJ1-5; 8 nucleotides match TRBD1. V was clipped by 3 bases and J by 0 bases; unmatched bases: 4. Germline V lookup: CDR1 MDHEN, CDR2 SYDVKM. The CDR3 is 16 amino acids. The CDR3 spells CASSLTGDYSNQPQHF. The CDR3 DNA follows: TGTGCCAGCAGTTTGACAGGGGACTATAGCAATCAGCCCCAGCATTTT.

The genes are TRBV7-9 and TRBJ2-3; TRBD1 aligns across 8 bases. J lost 3 bases, V lost 1 base, and 9 bases had no gene match. Germline CDR1 reads SEHNR; CDR2 reads FQNEAQ (reference sequence). CDR3 length equals 17 residues. CDR3 nucleotides: TGTGCCAGCAGCTTAGGGACAGGGTCGGGTGCGACAGATACGCAGTATTTT. The encoded protein is CASSLGTGSGATDTQYF.

Only a few counts were recorded for this clone. CDR3 coding DNA: TGTGCCAGCAGTTCTTGGCAGGGGGCGTACAATGAGCAGTTCTTC. Translated: CASSSWQGAYNEQFF. The chain is built from TRBV6-2 or TRBV6-3 and TRBJ2-1, with 8 bases fitting TRBD1. The CDR3 is made up of 15 amino acids. V dropped 4 bases and J dropped 4; count of bases not matched to a gene: 6. Germline assignment: CDR1 MNHEY and CDR2 SVGEGT.

The chain combines TRBV9 with TRBJ2-5; 11 bases are a match to TRBD2. Germline V gene lookup returns CDR1 SGDLS and CDR2 YYNGEE. V dropped 0 bases and J dropped 2; count of bases not matched to a gene: 9. The CDR3 loop spans 18 amino acids. In DNA, the CDR3 is TGTGCCAGCAGCGTAGGGGCTACTAGCGGGAGTAGGCAAGAGACCCAGTACTTC. It yields the protein CASSVGATSGSRQETQYF.

The chain couples TRBV11-2 to TRBJ2-3, with TRBD2 identical over 9 bases. J was trimmed by 0 bases and V by 3 bases; bases with no gene match: 4. The CDR3 covers 16 residues. The germline V gene encodes CDR1 SGHAT and CDR2 FQNNGV. The chain's CDR3 is CASSFLTSGSTDTQYF. As DNA, the CDR3 is TGTGCCAGCAGCTTCTTGACTAGCGGTAGCACAGATACGCAGTATTTT.

The chain recombines TRBV28 with TRBJ2-3, with TRBD2 as a possible D gene (5 bases). Germline CDR1 is MDHEN and CDR2 is SYDVKM. This CDR3 contains 17 residues. Trimming pared 3 bases from V and 3 bases from J, leaving 19 bases between. The DNA of the CDR3 is TGTGCCAGCAGTTTTTTTCTAGCCCGACAAGATACAGATACGCAGTATTTT. It specifies CASSFFLARQDTDTQYF.

The chain couples TRBV4-3 to TRBJ1-1; 8 bases agree with TRBD1. V lost 6 bases to trimming and J lost 1 base; unmatched junction nucleotides: 10. This CDR3 contains 16 residues. The germline gives CDR1 LGHNA, CDR2 YSLEER. CDR3 region: CASSRNPQGGNTEAFF. As DNA, the CDR3 is TGCGCCAGCAGTCGAAACCCACAGGGGGGGAACACTGAAGCTTTCTTT.

This chain connects TRBV7-2 to TRBJ1-2, with 7 bases that match TRBD1. This CDR3 is 15 amino acids long. The germline gives CDR1 SGHTA, CDR2 FQGNSA. Unmatched junction bases numbered 13, after V lost 5 bases and J lost 7 bases. The CDR3 sequence is CASSPGTVRGVGYTF. The CDR3 coding sequence is TGTGCCAGCAGCCCCGGGACAGTCAGAGGGGTTGGCTACACCTTC. The complete variable domain, with remaining parts taken from reference TRBV7-2 and TRBJ1-2, reads GAGVSQSPSNKVTEKGKDVELRCDPISGHTALYWYRQSLGQGLEFLIYFQGNSAPDKSGLPSDRFSAERTGGSVSTLTIQRTQQEDSAVYLCASSPGTVRGVGYTFGSGTRLTVV.

The gene calls are TRBV6-2 or TRBV6-3 and TRBJ1-1, with a weak D call TRBD1 (5 bases). The CDR3 covers 11 residues. Germline V CDR1 and CDR2: MNHEY, SVGEGT. Trimming removed 5 bases at V and 10 bases at J, with 11 bases between. The CDR3, as DNA: TGTGCCAGCAGTAGGGGTCCTGGAGCTTTCTTT. Translated, it gives CASSRGPGAFF.

The V gene is TRBV19, the J gene TRBJ2-7, with TRBD2 matching over 10 bases. Trimming at V came to 5 bases and at J to 4 bases, leaving 2 bases not matched to a gene. The CDR3 is made up of 13 amino acids. Germline assignment: CDR1 LNHDA and CDR2 SQIVND (reference sequence). The CDR3 region has the DNA TGTGCCAGTAGTGTAGCGGGAGGATACGAGCAGTACTTC. As protein: CASSVAGGYEQYF.

V and J are TRBV6-2 or TRBV6-3 and TRBJ2-7; 8 positions match TRBD2. Trimming took 2 bases from V and 5 from J; bases not matched to a gene: 8. The CDR3 runs 15 residues. The germline V gene has CDR1 MNHEY and CDR2 SVGEGT. CDR3 sequence (DNA): TGTGCCAGCAGTTACCTGACTAGCGTCTATGACGAGCAGTACTTC. It yields the protein CASSYLTSVYDEQYF.

The V and J genes are TRBV5-5 and TRBJ1-1, with TRBD1 identical over 8 bases. The CDR3 extends over 17 amino acids. V was pared by 5 bases and J by 5 bases, with 17 bases of the junction left unmatched. Germline values: CDR1 SGHKS, CDR2 YYEKEE (reference sequence). CDR3 residues: CASRMAGGAVRFTEAFF. The CDR3, as DNA: TGTGCCAGCAGGATGGCAGGGGGCGCGGTACGATTTACTGAAGCTTTCTTT.

V gene TRBV19 combines with J gene TRBJ2-1, with TRBD1 as a possible D gene (5 bases). Trimming pared 1 base from V and 8 bases from J, leaving 24 bases between. The CDR3 contains 18 residues. Germline V gene sequence: CDR1 LNHDA, CDR2 SQIVND (reference sequence). CDR3 residues: CASSIVVRAGLNGDEQFF. The CDR3 DNA follows: TGTGCCAGTAGTATAGTCGTTCGGGCAGGGTTGAATGGCGATGAGCAGTTCTTC.